A single count supports the clone carrying this TCR beta chain. Its matching antigen is unknown. This sample was included in a study of shared clonotypes between healthy human individuals. Study observations and caveats: Naive subsets tended to show greater estimated richness than memory subsets. The generation probabilities recorded for non-shared clonotypes fell below those of clonotypes shared by all four donors.

TCRdb's table, derived via immunoSEQ multiplex PCR, lists solely in-frame clones and lacks some. The table has some 1.1 million clones, 60% to 80% seen once. Donors included only healthy HIV-negative adults lacking recent acute infections or vaccinations. The trim removed 2 bases at V and 7 bases at J, leaving 5 bases unmatched. The CDR3 has 15 amino acids. From germline, CDR1 is MDHEN and CDR2 SYDVKM. The receptor's source is a man younger than 35 in good health. Some clones in this sample may be carry-over from other donors' samples. The chain links TRBV28 to TRBJ1-4; 9 bases are a match to TRBD1. Material for sequencing was memory CD4+ T cells from PBMCs. Regarding subset: CD45RA-negative fraction. The CDR3 here is CASSLGTGQGEKLFF. The CDR3 DNA reads TGTGCCAGCAGTTTAGGGACAGGGCAAGGTGAAAAACTGTTTTTT.